A single sample is the source of the 13 T cell receptor beta chains below, sequenced in a study of cytomegalovirus exposure and HLA in healthy donors. The PCR ran on 60 Vbeta and 13 Jbeta primers. The data were produced by immunoSEQ multiplex PCR, yet TCRdb's version contains in-frame clones alone and is incomplete. The sample lists roughly 130,000 clones, roughly 88% occurring once. Sequencing input: PBMCs. The receptors originated from a woman aged 40 to 49 in good health and CMV-seronegative.

V usage is TRBV4-2 and J usage is TRBJ2-1, with 8 nucleotides matching TRBD2. The CDR3 spans 16 residues. Looked up from germline, CDR1 is LGHNA and CDR2 is YNFKEQ. J gave up 3 bases and V 0 bases, and 4 bases lay outside the gene matches. CDR3 sequence: CASSQEVSGIYNEQFF. The DNA of the CDR3 is TGTGCCAGCAGCCAAGAAGTTAGCGGGATCTACAATGAGCAGTTCTTC.

The chain has TRBV6-6 and TRBJ1-1; TRBD1 might be the D (5 bases). Per the germline V gene, CDR1 is MNHNY and CDR2 is SVGAGI (reference sequence). V lost 0 bases and J lost 10, with 15 bases in between. This CDR3 has 14 amino acids. The CDR3 nucleotides read TGTGCCAGCAGTTACTCGATGGGCGGGGGGAGAGCTTTCTTT. Amino acid sequence: CASSYSMGGGRAFF.

CDR3 in amino acids: CASSLGHLNQPQHF. The DNA of the CDR3 is TGTGCCAGCAGCCTCGGACACCTCAATCAGCCCCAGCATTTT. The V call is TRBV5-8, the J call TRBJ1-5; tentatively, D is TRBD1 (5 bases). Germline V CDR1 and CDR2: SGHTS, YDEGEE. V shed 4 bases and J shed 3 bases, with 11 bases lying between them. This CDR3 region has 14 residues.

The CDR3 loop is CSANEGNGYTF. CDR3 DNA: TGCAGTGCTAACGAGGGAAATGGCTACACCTTC. V and J are TRBV20-1 and TRBJ1-2; unclear D gene. Trimming removed 4 bases from V and 6 bases from J, with 9 bases in between. The CDR3 spans 11 residues. CDR1 is DFQATT, CDR2 SNEGSKA, per germline (reference sequence).

The rearrangement joins TRBV18 to TRBJ1-1; D is ambiguous. V lost 5 bases and J lost 0, with 10 bases in between. The germline V gene encodes CDR1 KGHSH and CDR2 LQKENI. The CDR3 extends over 14 amino acids. This CDR3 reads CASSSESVNTEAFF. Written as DNA, the CDR3 is TGTGCCAGCTCATCCGAAAGCGTGAACACTGAAGCTTTCTTT.

This clone was counted once. One junction end disagrees with the germline gene, perhaps due to a read error. The chain links TRBV7-9 to TRBJ1-2; 8 bases agree with TRBD1. The length of the CDR3 is 13 residues. CDR1 and CDR2 from the germline V gene are SEHNR and FQNEAQ (reference sequence). The CDR3 DNA follows: TGTTCCAGCAGCTCGGACAGGGAGTATGGCTACACCTTC. Protein product: CSSSSDREYGYTF.

DNA for the CDR3: TGTGCCAGCAGTTTATTCGGGACAGCGAACACCGGGGAGCTGTTTTTT. This sequence encodes CASSLFGTANTGELFF. The chain carries TRBV28 and TRBJ2-2, with TRBD1 matching 7 bases. The CDR3 has 16 residues. The germline V gene encodes CDR1 MDHEN and CDR2 SYDVKM. V lost 1 base to trimming and J lost 0 bases; unmatched junction nucleotides: 2. The full variable domain, rest sourced from reference TRBV28 and TRBJ2-2, is DVKVTQSSRYLVKRTGEKVFLECVQDMDHENMFWYRQDPGLGLRLIYFSYDVKMKEKGDIPEGYSVSREKKERFSLILESASTNQTSMYLCASSLFGTANTGELFFGEGSRLTVL.

The J gene is TRBJ2-4, the V gene TRBV23-1, with 9 positions matching TRBD1. Being an ORF, TRBV23-1 has a function that is uncertain. The CDR3 covers 18 residues. V trimming: 2 bases; J trimming: 3 bases; junction bases outside the gene matches: 11. The CDR3 DNA reads TGCGCCAGCAGTCAAGGCGGGACAGGGAGGGTAGTCAAAAACATTCAGTACTTC. This translates into CASSQGGTGRVVKNIQYF.

This chain connects TRBV5-3 to TRBJ2-1, with 8 bases fitting TRBD2. TRBV5-3 counts as an open reading frame of uncertain function. Unmatched junction bases numbered 16, after V lost 4 bases and J lost 7 bases. This CDR3 is built from 17 residues. The CDR3 is CARSLERGTSSKNEQFF. The CDR3 region has the DNA TGTGCCAGAAGCCTCGAACGCGGGACTAGTAGTAAAAATGAGCAGTTCTTC.

The J gene is TRBJ2-7, the V gene TRBV10-3, with 10 bases aligning to TRBD2. CDR1 and CDR2 (germline): ENHRY, SYGVKD. There are 14 residues in the CDR3. V was pared by 7 bases and J by 0 bases, with 3 bases of the junction left unmatched. In DNA, the CDR3 is TGTGCCATCACTAGCGGGGGAAGCTCCTACGAGCAGTACTTC. This encodes CAITSGGSSYEQYF.

The CDR3 loop is CASSAQTSYNEQFF. CDR3 nucleotide sequence: TGTGCCAGCAGCGCCCAGACTAGTTACAATGAGCAGTTCTTC. The chain is built from TRBV9 and TRBJ2-1, with D maybe TRBD2 (6 bases). Per germline, CDR1 SGDLS and CDR2 YYNGEE. The V end lost 3 bases, the J end lost 4 bases, and 11 bases lay between the germline ends. CDR3 length equals 14 residues.

The V gene is TRBV5-1, the J gene TRBJ2-7, with a weak D call TRBD1 (5 bases). V lost 4 bases and J 1 base, leaving 18 bases between the germline ends. The length of the CDR3 is 16 residues. The V gene's germline CDR1 is SGHRS and CDR2 YFSETQ. DNA of the CDR3: TGCGCCAGCAGCAAGGGGAAGGCGGACGGATCCTACGAGCAGTACTTC. Protein product: CASSKGKADGSYEQYF.

As to this clone: A read error may account for a junction end that differs from germline. The chain joins TRBV7-7 to TRBJ2-5, with a weak D call TRBD2 (6 bases). Germline V gives CDR1 SSHAT, CDR2 FNYEAQ (reference sequence). This CDR3 comprises 17 residues. This chain's CDR3 is CASSLSPRRGVGETQYF. For the CDR3, the DNA is TGTGCTAGCAGCTTATCCCCGCGGCGGGGCGTTGGAGAGACCCAGTACTTC.